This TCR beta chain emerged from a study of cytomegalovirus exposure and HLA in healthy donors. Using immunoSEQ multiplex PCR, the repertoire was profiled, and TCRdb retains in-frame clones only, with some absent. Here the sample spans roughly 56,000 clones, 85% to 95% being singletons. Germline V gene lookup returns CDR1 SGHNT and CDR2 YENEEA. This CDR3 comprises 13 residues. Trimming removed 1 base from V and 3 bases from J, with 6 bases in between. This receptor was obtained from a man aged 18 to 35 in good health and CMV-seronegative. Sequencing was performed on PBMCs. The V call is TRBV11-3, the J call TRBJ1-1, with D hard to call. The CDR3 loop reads CASSLVAYTEAFF. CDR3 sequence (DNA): TGTGCCAGCAGCTTAGTGGCCTACACTGAAGCTTTCTTT.